This is a list of T cell receptor beta chains from one sample in a study of vaccination and CD4 T cells after COVID-19. Antigens of these TCRs are unknown. TCRdb re-called the PCR reads with MiXCR, one entry per CDR3 protein. The data show fewer than 25,000 distinct CDR3 sequences, about 42% seen once. The input for sequencing was CD4+ T cells from blood, cultured in vitro, taken about 7 months after SARS-CoV-2 vaccination. The source is a human donor who had recovered from COVID-19. The CDR3 runs from the conserved cysteine through the conserved F or W. Fields, in order: clone size, D gene, J gene, V gene, CDR3 DNA, CDR3 protein. The D gene is left open where the match is weak. The size entry is marked missing in some rows and otherwise reads once, few, many or a size class.

. | TRBD1 | TRBJ2-7 | TRBV6-1 | TGTGCCAGCAGCAACCTGGGACAGGCCTACGAGCAGTACTTC | CASSNLGQAYEQYF
. | TRBD2 | TRBJ2-1 | TRBV20-1 | TGCAGTGCTCGACCTGGGACTAGCGGGAGTTTTGAGCAGTTCTTC | CSARPGTSGSFEQFF
. | TRBD2 | TRBJ2-7 | TRBV4-1 | TGCGCCAGCAGCCAGGGGGGACTAGCCCTAACCTACGAGCAGTACTTC | CASSQGGLALTYEQYF
. | . | TRBJ2-7 | TRBV2 | TGTGCCAGCAGCCTTAGACAGGACTACGAGCAGTACTTC | CASSLRQDYEQYF
few | TRBD2 | TRBJ2-5 | TRBV20-1 | TGCAGTGCTAGATTATTGACTAGCGATTATGAGACCCAGTACTTC | CSARLLTSDYETQYF
few | . | TRBJ1-5 | TRBV20-1 | TGCAGTGCTTCGGGACCGGCCGAAAGGGCCCAGCATTTT | CSASGPAERAQHF
once | . | TRBJ2-2 | TRBV6-1 | TGTGCCAGCAGTGAAGGGCAAGCTAAGGACGGGGAGCTGTTTTTT | CASSEGQAKDGELFF
. | . | TRBJ1-4 | TRBV20-1 | TGCAGTGCTAGAGATCCTGCGGGCAATGAAAAACTGTTTTTT | CSARDPAGNEKLFF
. | TRBD2 | TRBJ2-7 | TRBV20-1 | TGCAGTGCTAGGGGGACTAGTGACTACGAGCAGTACTTC | CSARGTSDYEQYF
. | TRBD2 | TRBJ2-3 | TRBV4-2 | TGTGCCAGCAGCCCCCGGGAGGGCACAGATACGCAGTATTTT | CASSPREGTDTQYF
few | . | TRBJ2-1 | TRBV7-2 | TGTGCCAGCAGCTTATCCCACGGGAATGAGCAGTTCTTC | CASSLSHGNEQFF
. | . | TRBJ1-5 | TRBV20-1 | TGCAGTGCTAGCGCAGGCAATCAGCCCCAGCATTTT | CSASAGNQPQHF
few | . | TRBJ2-7 | TRBV29-1 | TGCAGCGTGGGGGGGGCAGTCTACGAGCAGTACTTC | CSVGGAVYEQYF
few | . | TRBJ2-3 | TRBV20-1 | TGCAGTGCTAGGACAGGCGATACAGATACGCAGTATTTT | CSARTGDTDTQYF
few | . | TRBJ2-7 | TRBV21-1 | TGTGCCAGCAGCAATCCAAGCGTCACCTACGAGCAGTACTTC | CASSNPSVTYEQYF
. | TRBD1 | TRBJ2-6 | TRBV20-1 | TGCAGTGTAGCAGGGGGAAGTAGGGACTCTGGGGCCAACGTCCTGACTTTC | CSVAGGSRDSGANVLTF
. | . | TRBJ2-2 | TRBV6-4 | TGTGCCAGCAGTGACTCCGACACCGGGGAGCTGTTTTTT | CASSDSDTGELFF
few | TRBD1 | TRBJ2-5 | TRBV7-9 | TGTGCCAGCAGCACGATGGACAGGCCTGTGGGTGAGACCCAGTACTTC | CASSTMDRPVGETQYF
. | TRBD2 | TRBJ2-5 | TRBV2 | TGTGCCAGCAGTCTAGCGGAAGAGACCCAGTACTTC | CASSLAEETQYF
. | TRBD2 | TRBJ2-7 | TRBV7-2 | TGTGCCAGCAGCTTAGCGGGAGGGCCCTACGAGCAGTACTTC | CASSLAGGPYEQYF
. | TRBD1 | TRBJ1-2 | TRBV27 | TGTGCCAGCAGCCCAGGGATGGGACAGGGGTCCAAAGGCTACACCTTC | CASSPGMGQGSKGYTF